The 9 T cell receptor beta chains in this list originate from one sample, sequenced in a study of Tregs in tolerant kidney transplant recipients. Sequenced by immunoSEQ multiplex PCR; TCRdb stores in-frame clones only, minus some. Found here are tens of thousands of clones, more than 80% of them singletons; the top ten hold over 4%. The sequencing sample was made of CD8+ T cells from blood. The receptors were sampled from a human donor in good health.

The chain couples TRBV5-4 to TRBJ2-7; D is undetermined. Trimming shortened V by 2 bases and J by 0 bases, and 6 bases separated the two germline ends. This CDR3 spans 13 amino acids. Germline CDR1 and CDR2: SGHNT and YYREEE (reference sequence). The CDR3 DNA reads as TGTGCCAGCAGCTTCTGGGGCTCCTACGAGCAGTACTTC. The encoded protein is CASSFWGSYEQYF.

Of note for this clone: The sample holds other DNA sequences that translate to the same CDR3. J is TRBJ2-2 and V is TRBV25-1; D unclear. Germline V gives CDR1 MGHDK, CDR2 SYGVNS. V gave up 6 bases and J gave up 3 bases, with 11 bases separating them. The CDR3 runs 14 residues. The CDR3 protein is CASSGNRDTGELFF. CDR3 in DNA: TGTGCCAGCAGCGGAAATAGGGACACCGGGGAGCTGTTTTTT.

The V gene is TRBV5-1, the J gene TRBJ2-5; D is unresolved. There are 11 residues in the CDR3. Trimming took 2 bases from V and 5 from J, leaving 4 bases between them. Germline CDR1 is SGHRS and CDR2 is YFSETQ. CDR3 amino acids: CASSFRETQYF. Written as DNA, the CDR3 is TGCGCCAGCAGCTTTCGGGAGACCCAGTACTTC.

The chain employs TRBV5-1 and TRBJ1-2; possibly TRBD1 for D (5 bases). The CDR3 is 13 residues long. Trimming took off 2 bases at V and 6 bases at J, with 11 bases between the two ends. Germline V lookup: CDR1 SGHRS, CDR2 YFSETQ. The CDR3 region has the DNA TGCGCCAGCAGCTTTGGAGGGGCGGATGGCTACACCTTC. Protein sequence: CASSFGGADGYTF.

The chain carries TRBV5-6 and TRBJ2-7, with D possibly matching TRBD2 (5 bases). CDR3 length equals 17 residues. Per the germline V gene, CDR1 is SGHDT and CDR2 is YYEEEE. The V and J ends lost 2 bases and 3 bases respectively, with 21 bases between them. The CDR3 spells CASSFDRRGITDYEQYF. The CDR3 DNA reads TGTGCCAGCAGCTTCGATCGTCGGGGAATCACGGACTACGAGCAGTACTTC.

The genes are TRBV7-9 and TRBJ1-2; D possibly corresponds to TRBD1 (5 bases). Germline V gene lookup returns CDR1 SEHNR and CDR2 FQNEAQ (reference sequence). CDR3 length: 14 residues. V was shortened by 6 bases and J by 2 bases, with 13 bases between the two germline ends. The CDR3 nucleotides are TGTGCCAGCAGAGGAAGGGACTTAAACTATGGCTACACCTTC. It translates to CASRGRDLNYGYTF. The whole variable domain, remainder taken from reference TRBV7-9 and TRBJ1-2, is DTGVSQNPRHKITKRGQNVTFRCDPISEHNRLYWYRQTLGQGPEFLTYFQNEAQLEKSRLLSDRFSAERPKGSFSTLEIQRTEQGDSAMYLCASRGRDLNYGYTFGSGTRLTVV.

The genes are TRBV10-1 and TRBJ2-7; D gene unclear. V dropped 4 bases and J dropped 0 bases, with 4 bases sitting between them. CDR3 size: 12 residues. Germline CDR1 is WNHNN and CDR2 is SYGVQD (reference sequence). CDR3 coding DNA: TGCGCCAGCAGTGGGGTCTCCTACGAGCAGTACTTC. Its protein product is CASSGVSYEQYF.

The chain carries TRBV18 and TRBJ2-7, with D possibly being TRBD1 (6 bases). Germline CDR1 and CDR2: KGHSH and LQKENI. V lost 2 bases and J lost 0, with 8 bases in between. The CDR3 loop spans 14 amino acids. CDR3 DNA: TGTGCCAGCTCACCAATGGACAGCTCCTACGAGCAGTACTTC. Translated: CASSPMDSSYEQYF.

The rearrangement links TRBV11-2 to TRBJ2-1; D possibly matches TRBD1 or TRBD2 (6 bases each). Trimming took 1 base from V and 0 from J, leaving 13 bases between them. The CDR3 spans 17 residues. The germline V gene has CDR1 SGHAT and CDR2 FQNNGV. CDR3 in amino acids: CASSLGGRDSSYNEQFF. The CDR3 DNA reads as TGTGCCAGCAGCTTAGGGGGGCGGGATAGCTCCTACAATGAGCAGTTCTTC. The full variable domain, completed using reference TRBV11-2 and TRBJ2-1, is EAGVAQSPRYKIIEKRQSVAFWCNPISGHATLYWYQQILGQGPKLLIQFQNNGVVDDSQLPKDRFSAERLKGVDSTLKIQPAKLEDSAVYLCASSLGGRDSSYNEQFFGPGTRLTVL.